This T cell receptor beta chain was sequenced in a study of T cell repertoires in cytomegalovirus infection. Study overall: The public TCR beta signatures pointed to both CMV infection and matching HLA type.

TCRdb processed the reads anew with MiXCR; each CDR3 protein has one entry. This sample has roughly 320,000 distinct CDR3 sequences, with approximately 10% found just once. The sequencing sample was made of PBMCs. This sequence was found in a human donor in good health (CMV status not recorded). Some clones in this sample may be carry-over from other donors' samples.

CDR3 in DNA: TGTGCCAGTCAGGGGGGTAATCAGCCCCAGCATTTT. Translating it yields CASQGGNQPQHF. The chain employs TRBV28 and TRBJ1-5; 7 bases align to TRBD1. Losses at the gene ends were 9 bases for V and 4 bases for J; bases not matched to a gene: 3. Germline CDR1 MDHEN, CDR2 SYDVKM. CDR3 length: 12 amino acids.